This T cell receptor (beta chain) was identified in a study of T cell responses to AZD1222 COVID-19 vaccine. The repertoire was sequenced with immunoSEQ multiplex PCR; TCRdb's copy has only in-frame clones and lacks some. Of 50,000 to 65,000 clones in the sample, about 91% were seen once. Germline-derived CDR1 and CDR2 are LGHDT and YNNKEL (reference sequence). The CDR3 loop spans 15 amino acids. After removal of 4 bases from V and 5 bases from J, the junction contained 8 bases not matched to a gene. General observations from the study: Among the donors, most were white British and more were female, and clonal diversity was possibly underestimated. Two AZD1222 administrations were followed by greater Spike-specific TCR breadth and depth.

As concerns this clone: What it binds is unknown.

This TCR came from an adult who received the AZD1222 COVID-19 vaccine. The sample in question was peripheral blood, obtained 28 days after the second AZD1222 dose. The chain links TRBV3-1 (or the pseudogene TRBV3-2) to TRBJ1-2, with 9 bases fitting TRBD1. CDR3 region: CASSPGTGILYGYTF. Here the CDR3 DNA reads TGTGCCAGCAGCCCGGGGACAGGGATTTTATATGGCTACACCTTC.